The T cell receptor (beta chain) described here comes from a study of blood T cell repertoires in COVID-19. This clone was picked up a small number of times. TCRdb's copy holds only in-frame clones and misses some; the assay was immunoSEQ multiplex PCR. Among roughly 190,000 clones, roughly nine tenths were seen once, and the ten largest hold under 3.5%. CDR1 is SGHRS, CDR2 YFSETQ, per germline. The CDR3 has 15 residues. Trimming removed 0 bases from V and 7 bases from J, with 11 bases in between. The rearrangement joins TRBV5-1 to TRBJ1-6; D unresolved. The TCR comes from a man in his sixties or seventies with acute or convalescent COVID-19. Sample: peripheral blood. The CDR3 protein is CASSLAGVPNSPLHF. The CDR3 DNA reads TGCGCCAGCAGCTTGGCCGGGGTACCAAATTCACCCCTCCACTTT. The full variable domain, completed using reference TRBV5-1 and TRBJ1-6, is KAGVTQTPRYLIKTRGQQVTLSCSPISGHRSVSWYQQTPGQGLQFLFEYFSETQRNKGNFPGRFSGRQFSNSRSEMNVSTLELGDSALYLCASSLAGVPNSPLHFGNGTRLTVT.